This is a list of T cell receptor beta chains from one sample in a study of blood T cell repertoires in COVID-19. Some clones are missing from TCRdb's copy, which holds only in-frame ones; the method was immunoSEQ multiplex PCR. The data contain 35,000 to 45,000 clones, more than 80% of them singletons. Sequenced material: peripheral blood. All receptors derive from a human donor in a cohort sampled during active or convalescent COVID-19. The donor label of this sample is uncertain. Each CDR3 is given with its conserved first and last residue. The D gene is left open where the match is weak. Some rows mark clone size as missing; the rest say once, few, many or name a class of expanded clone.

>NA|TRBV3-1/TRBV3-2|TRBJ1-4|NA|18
CASSQRLNHRDPNEKLFF
TGTGCCAGCAGCCAACGACTTAATCACAGGGACCCTAATGAAAAACTGTTTTTT
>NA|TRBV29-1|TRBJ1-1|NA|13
CSVRTGGDTEAFF
TGCAGCGTTAGAACAGGCGGGGACACTGAAGCTTTCTTT
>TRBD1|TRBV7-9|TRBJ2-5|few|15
CASSLPTGGVETQYF
TGTGCCAGCAGCTTACCGACAGGGGGCGTGGAGACCCAGTACTTC
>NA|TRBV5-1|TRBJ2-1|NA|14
CASSSAGPYNEQFF
TGCGCCAGCAGCTCCGCGGGACCTTACAATGAGCAGTTCTTC
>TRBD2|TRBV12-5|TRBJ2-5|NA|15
CASGSKRTSGETQYF
TGTGCTAGTGGTTCAAAACGGACTAGCGGGGAGACCCAGTACTTC
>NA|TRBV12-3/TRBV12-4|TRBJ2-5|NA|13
CASTTVGWETQYF
TGTGCCAGCACCACGGTCGGTTGGGAGACCCAGTACTTC
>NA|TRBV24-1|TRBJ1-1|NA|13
CATSDFRSRGTFF
TGTGCCACCAGTGATTTTCGGAGTCGGGGAACTTTCTTT
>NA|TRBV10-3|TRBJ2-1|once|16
CAISESSGSSYNEQFF
TGTGCCATCAGTGAGTCATCTGGGAGCTCCTACAATGAGCAGTTCTTC
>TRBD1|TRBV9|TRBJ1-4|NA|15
CASSVGGQGGEKLFF
TGTGCCAGCAGCGTAGGCGGACAGGGAGGTGAAAAACTGTTTTTT
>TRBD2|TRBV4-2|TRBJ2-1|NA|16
CASSQVAGSSYNEQFF
TGTGCCAGCAGCCAAGTAGCGGGAAGCTCCTACAATGAGCAGTTCTTC
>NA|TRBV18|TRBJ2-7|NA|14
CASSPPGRHYEQYF
TGTGCCAGCTCACCACCAGGCAGGCACTACGAGCAGTACTTC
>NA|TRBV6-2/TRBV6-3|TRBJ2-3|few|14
CASSYSAGLNTQYF
TGTGCCAGCAGTTACTCGGCGGGACTGAATACGCAGTATTTT
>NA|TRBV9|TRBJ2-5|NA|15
CASSVDSGMFETQYF
TGTGCCAGCAGCGTAGACTCCGGGATGTTCGAGACCCAGTACTTC
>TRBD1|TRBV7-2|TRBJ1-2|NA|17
CASSLDRPRQGHYGYTF
TGTGCCAGCAGCTTAGATCGACCACGACAGGGACACTATGGCTACACCTTC
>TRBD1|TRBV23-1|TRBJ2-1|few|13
CASSRTGDNEQFF
TGCGCCAGCAGTAGGACAGGGGACAATGAGCAGTTCTTC
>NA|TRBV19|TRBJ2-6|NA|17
CASSNGEQPSGANVLTF
TGTGCCAGTAGCAATGGGGAGCAACCCTCTGGGGCCAACGTCCTGACTTTC